This T cell receptor beta chain comes out of a study of cytomegalovirus exposure and HLA in healthy donors. The PCR made use of 60 Vbeta and 13 Jbeta primers. The assay was immunoSEQ multiplex PCR, and TCRdb's table has in-frame clones only and misses some. The sample has about 190,000 clones; approximately 80% are singletons. This CDR3 is 16 amino acids long. The V gene's germline CDR1 is MNHNY and CDR2 SVGAGI (reference sequence). Trimming at V came to 5 bases and at J to 3 bases, leaving 9 bases not matched to a gene. The origin of this receptor is a woman aged 45-59 years in good health and CMV-seropositive. The chain employs TRBV6-6 and TRBJ2-7; 11 nucleotides line up with TRBD1. Material: PBMCs. CDR3 loop: CASSHPGTGGFYEQYF. The CDR3, as DNA: TGTGCCAGCAGTCATCCGGGGACAGGGGGGTTCTACGAGCAGTACTTC.